The T cell receptor beta chain described here comes from a study of T cell responses to AZD1222 COVID-19 vaccine. Study-wide results and limits: White British people made up most donors, females outnumbered males, and clonal diversity was possibly underestimated.

This clone turned up a few times. Its matching antigen is unknown. The data were produced by immunoSEQ multiplex PCR, yet TCRdb's version contains in-frame clones alone and is incomplete. The data hold approximately 120,000 clones, with 87% observed a single time. The CDR3 covers 13 residues. Germline lookup yields CDR1 SQVTM and CDR2 ANQGSEA. Trimming took off 6 bases at V and 3 bases at J, with 12 bases between the two ends. The receptor was isolated from an adult who received the AZD1222 COVID-19 vaccine. The chain employs TRBV29-1 and TRBJ2-1, with a possible D match to TRBD1 (5 bases). The specimen comprised peripheral blood, sampled 28 days after the second AZD1222 dose. CDR3: CSVGPGNYNEQFF. As DNA, the CDR3 is TGCAGCGTGGGGCCGGGCAACTACAATGAGCAGTTCTTC.